Presented here are 28 T cell receptor beta chains from one specimen sequenced in a study of blood T cell repertoires in COVID-19. Measured with immunoSEQ multiplex PCR; TCRdb has only the in-frame clones, and not every one. The data show fewer than 450,000 clones, more than 70% seen once. The sequencing input was peripheral blood. The receptors stem from a woman in her 70s with COVID-19, enrolled during active disease.

Ten or more counts support this clone. This chain joins TRBV5-4 and TRBJ2-2, with 9 positions matching TRBD2. This CDR3 region has 16 residues. J lost 7 bases, V lost 2 bases, and 9 bases had no gene match. Germline CDR1 and CDR2: SGHNT and YYREEE (reference sequence). CDR3 in amino acids: CASSFGLAGINGELFF. CDR3 DNA sequence: TGTGCCAGCAGCTTTGGGCTAGCGGGGATTAACGGGGAGCTGTTTTTT.

The V gene is TRBV28, the J gene TRBJ1-4; D gene uncertain. The CDR3 consists of 13 residues. Germline CDR1 and CDR2: MDHEN and SYDVKM. Trimming shortened V by 4 bases and J by 5 bases, and 8 bases separated the two germline ends. In DNA form, the CDR3 reads TGTGCCAGCAGTTGGACGGGGAATGAAAAACTGTTTTTT. Translation gives CASSWTGNEKLFF.

The rearrangement joins TRBV2 to TRBJ2-1; tentatively, D is TRBD2 (5 bases). CDR1 SNHLY and CDR2 FYNNEI come from the germline V gene. The CDR3 contains 15 residues. The V end was cut by 4 bases, the J end by 1 base, with 11 bases between. CDR3 protein: CASSGEGRSYNEQFF. The CDR3 coding sequence is TGTGCCAGCAGTGGCGAGGGTAGGTCCTACAATGAGCAGTTCTTC. The full variable domain, its missing parts supplied by reference TRBV2 and TRBJ2-1, is EPEVTQTPSHQVTQMGQEVILRCVPISNHLYFYWYRQILGQKVEFLVSFYNNEISEKSEIFDDQFSVERPDGSNFTLKIRSTKLEDSAMYFCASSGEGRSYNEQFFGPGTRLTVL.

The chain is built from TRBV18 and TRBJ1-6, with a tentative D call TRBD1 (6 bases). Trimming shortened V by 5 bases and J by 14 bases, and 16 bases separated the two germline ends. The CDR3 runs to 13 residues. The germline V gene encodes CDR1 KGHSH and CDR2 LQKENI. DNA of the CDR3: TGTGCCAGCTCATCGGGGACAACGAAAACCCTCCACTTT. This codes for CASSSGTTKTLHF.

This chain links TRBV27 with TRBJ1-6; TRBD1 might be the D (5 bases). Germline V CDR1 and CDR2: MNHEY, SMNVEV (reference sequence). V lost 6 bases, J lost 7 bases, and 22 bases lay in between. The CDR3 runs 17 residues. Here the CDR3 reads CASRLSGASGWNSPLHF. DNA of the CDR3: TGTGCCAGCAGGCTTAGTGGGGCCTCAGGGTGGAATTCACCCCTCCACTTT.

The genes are TRBV15 and TRBJ2-1; TRBD2 matches at 13 bases. Germline lookup yields CDR1 LNHNV and CDR2 YYDKDF (reference sequence). The CDR3 spans 18 residues. The J segment lost 2 bases and the V segment lost 1 base, leaving 5 bases of the junction unmatched. CDR3 nucleotide sequence: TGTGCCACCAGCAGAGCTACTAGCGGGGGGGCTACCTACAATGAGCAGTTCTTC. Amino acids: CATSRATSGGATYNEQFF.

This clone was seen a handful of times. This sequence joins TRBV6-2 or TRBV6-3 and TRBJ2-2; 9 bases are shared with TRBD2. Per germline, CDR1 MNHEY and CDR2 SVGEGT. V lost 6 bases and J lost 4; bases outside the gene matches: 3. This CDR3 has 14 amino acids. The CDR3 DNA is TGTGCCAGCAGCGGCGGGGGGGCCACCGGGGAGCTGTTTTTT. Translating it yields CASSGGGATGELFF.

CDR3 nucleotides: TGTGCCAGCAGTTTATACAGGTCCACCGGGGAGCTGTTTTTT. Translating it yields CASSLYRSTGELFF. The chain is built from TRBV28 and TRBJ2-2, with D tentatively TRBD1 (5 bases). Germline assignment: CDR1 MDHEN and CDR2 SYDVKM. V was clipped by 1 base and J by 4 bases, with 7 bases between them. The CDR3 covers 14 residues.

The rearrangement joins TRBV29-1 to TRBJ2-7; TRBD1 might be the D (5 bases). The V gene lost 3 bases and the J gene lost 5 bases, with 11 bases spanning the gap. Per germline, CDR1 SQVTM and CDR2 ANQGSEA. The CDR3 consists of 12 residues. CDR3 region: CSVDEGADEQYF. The DNA for the CDR3 is TGCAGCGTTGACGAAGGGGCGGACGAGCAGTACTTC.

V is TRBV4-3 and J is TRBJ1-6, with D unresolved. The CDR3 totals 16 residues. Germline loops: CDR1 LGHNA, CDR2 YSLEER. Trimming pared 0 bases from V and 4 bases from J, leaving 10 bases between. CDR3 sequence (DNA): TGCGCCAGCAGCCAAGAGAGAGACACTTATAATTCACCCCTCCACTTT. It yields the protein CASSQERDTYNSPLHF.

The V and J genes are TRBV12-3 or TRBV12-4 and TRBJ2-7; TRBD1 agrees at 7 bases. J was trimmed by 1 base and V by 8 bases; bases with no gene match: 5. The CDR3 loop spans 13 amino acids. As DNA, the CDR3 is TGTGCCAGCCGCCCACAGGGGTCCTACGAGCAGTACTTC. It yields the protein CASRPQGSYEQYF.

This rearrangement joins TRBV7-2 to TRBJ1-1; D ambiguous. The CDR3 totals 11 residues. Germline loops: CDR1 SGHTA, CDR2 FQGNSA. The V gene lost 2 bases and the J gene lost 11 bases, with 9 bases spanning the gap. CDR3 bases: TGTGCCAGCAGCTTAAAATGGGAGGCTTTCTTT. Amino acids: CASSLKWEAFF. The complete variable domain, with remaining parts taken from reference TRBV7-2 and TRBJ1-1, reads GAGVSQSPSNKVTEKGKDVELRCDPISGHTALYWYRQSLGQGLEFLIYFQGNSAPDKSGLPSDRFSAERTGGSVSTLTIQRTQQEDSAVYLCASSLKWEAFFGQGTRLTVV.

The rearrangement joins TRBV12-3 or TRBV12-4 to TRBJ1-1; a weak D match, TRBD1 (5 bases). The CDR3 covers 13 residues. Trimming removed 10 bases from V and 3 bases from J, with 15 bases in between. The CDR3 loop reads CATRRGGDTEAFF. CDR3 coding DNA: TGTGCCACCAGAAGGGGCGGGGACACTGAAGCTTTCTTT.

The V and J genes are TRBV7-2 and TRBJ1-2; D possibly corresponds to TRBD1 (6 bases). The germline CDR1 and CDR2 sequences are SGHTA and FQGNSA. The CDR3 has 15 amino acids. V was trimmed by 5 bases and J by 0 bases, leaving 13 bases between them. CDR3 residues: CASSIGQIANYGYTF. The CDR3 DNA reads as TGTGCCAGCAGCATCGGACAGATAGCTAACTATGGCTACACCTTC.

The chain has TRBV5-4 and TRBJ2-6; D possibly corresponds to TRBD1 (6 bases). The CDR3 has 15 residues. V was cut by 4 bases and J by 1 base, with 9 bases left in between. Per the germline V gene, CDR1 is SGHNT and CDR2 is YYREEE (reference sequence). CDR3 loop: CASSGTGSGANVLTF. The CDR3 bases are TGTGCCAGCAGCGGAACAGGGTCTGGGGCCAACGTCCTGACTTTC.

The J gene is TRBJ1-3, the V gene TRBV28, with a weak D call TRBD1 (6 bases). This CDR3 is built from 14 residues. Germline CDR1 reads MDHEN; CDR2 reads SYDVKM. V shed 4 bases and J shed 4 bases, with 11 bases lying between them. This chain's CDR3 is CASSSRGTGNTIYF. The CDR3, as DNA: TGTGCCAGCAGTTCTAGGGGGACAGGAAACACCATATATTTT. Filled out from reference TRBV28 and TRBJ1-3, the complete variable domain reads DVKVTQSSRYLVKRTGEKVFLECVQDMDHENMFWYRQDPGLGLRLIYFSYDVKMKEKGDIPEGYSVSREKKERFSLILESASTNQTSMYLCASSSRGTGNTIYFGEGSWLTVV.

This sequence joins TRBV28 and TRBJ2-5; the D gene is possibly TRBD2 (6 bases). Looked up from germline, CDR1 is MDHEN and CDR2 is SYDVKM. The CDR3 is made up of 13 amino acids. Trimming took 5 bases from V and 10 from J, leaving 17 bases between them. CDR3 nucleotide sequence: TGTGCCAGCAGTCCGCCGGGCACCGGGGGCCAGTACTTC. This translates into CASSPPGTGGQYF.

The V and J genes are TRBV11-2 and TRBJ2-1; TRBD2 agrees at 8 bases. Germline CDR1 is SGHAT and CDR2 is FQNNGV. This CDR3 is 16 amino acids long. V lost 0 bases to trimming and J lost 8 bases; unmatched junction nucleotides: 9. This CDR3 reads CASSLDFGGAWDEQFF. Here the CDR3 DNA reads TGTGCCAGCAGCTTAGATTTCGGGGGGGCCTGGGATGAGCAGTTCTTC.

This chain joins TRBV9 and TRBJ2-5, with 7 bases that match TRBD2. Germline trimming cut 5 bases from V and 1 base from J; bases unmatched to any gene: 5. The CDR3 sequence is 14 residues long. Germline V gene lookup returns CDR1 SGDLS and CDR2 YYNGEE. This CDR3 reads CASSKRGIQETQYF. For the CDR3, the DNA is TGTGCCAGCAGTAAGCGGGGAATCCAAGAGACCCAGTACTTC.

V gene TRBV18 combines with J gene TRBJ1-2; D is ambiguous. This CDR3 has 14 residues. V was cut by 3 bases and J by 2 bases, with 10 bases left in between. CDR1 and CDR2 (germline): KGHSH, LQKENI. CDR3 residues: CASSPSGPNYGYTF. CDR3 DNA sequence: TGTGCCAGCTCACCCTCCGGTCCCAACTATGGCTACACCTTC.

The chain carries TRBV4-3 and TRBJ2-1; a weak D match, TRBD2 (6 bases). Trimming stripped 3 bases from V and 9 bases from J, with 21 bases between. Germline loops: CDR1 LGHNA, CDR2 YSLEER. There are 16 residues in the CDR3. CDR3 nucleotides: TGCGCCAGCAGCCAGGCGACGGGACTCTTGGTACGTGAGCAGTTCTTC. This translates into CASSQATGLLVREQFF.

The V gene is TRBV13, the J gene TRBJ1-2, with TRBD1 matching over 7 bases. Per the germline V gene, CDR1 is PRHDT and CDR2 is FYEKMQ (reference sequence). The V segment lost 0 bases and the J segment 6 bases; nucleotides outside the gene matches: 7. The CDR3 is made up of 15 amino acids. The chain's CDR3 is CASSLGRGQPDGYTF. DNA of the CDR3: TGTGCCAGCAGCTTAGGCAGGGGACAGCCGGATGGCTACACCTTC.

The rearrangement uses TRBV29-1 and TRBJ1-2; TRBD1 might be the D (5 bases). CDR1 SQVTM and CDR2 ANQGSEA come from the germline V gene. CDR3 length equals 14 residues. V was cut by 0 bases and J by 0 bases, with 8 bases left in between. The CDR3 coding sequence is TGCAGCGTTGAAGACAGGGTGGCTAACTATGGCTACACCTTC. Its protein product is CSVEDRVANYGYTF. Supplemented by reference TRBV29-1 and TRBJ1-2, the full variable domain reads SAVISQKPSRDICQRGTSLTIQCQVDSQVTMMFWYRQQPGQSLTLIATANQGSEATYESGFVIDKFPISRPNLTFSTLTVSNMSPEDSSIYLCSVEDRVANYGYTFGSGTRLTVV.

This chain uses TRBV6-5 with TRBJ2-7; D uncertain. From germline, CDR1 is MNHEY and CDR2 SVGAGI. This CDR3 has 14 residues. The germline V and J ends were trimmed by 2 bases and 0 bases, with 8 bases remaining between them. CDR3 nucleotide sequence: TGTGCCAGCAGTTACGATCCGAGCTCCTACGAGCAGTACTTC. Its translation is CASSYDPSSYEQYF.

The rearrangement links TRBV7-6 to TRBJ2-1; TRBD1 is a possible D gene (6 bases). Germline V lookup: CDR1 SGHVS, CDR2 FNYEAQ. With 0 bases removed from V and 8 bases from J, the gap between germline ends came to 8 bases. CDR3 length: 13 residues. In DNA, the CDR3 is TGTGCCAGCAGCTTAGCCAGGGGCGATGAGCAGTTCTTC. Translated, it gives CASSLARGDEQFF.

This sequence joins TRBV5-1 and TRBJ2-3; 7 bases line up with TRBD1. CDR3 length: 14 amino acids. Germline assignment: CDR1 SGHRS and CDR2 YFSETQ. V trimming: 0 bases; J trimming: 4 bases; junction bases outside the gene matches: 2. The CDR3 sequence is CASSLGQGSDTQYF. The CDR3, as DNA: TGCGCCAGCAGCTTGGGACAGGGTTCAGATACGCAGTATTTT.

The gene calls are TRBV7-2 and TRBJ1-6; 8 nucleotides agree with TRBD1. This CDR3 contains 14 residues. Trimming at V came to 5 bases and at J to 10 bases, leaving 7 bases not matched to a gene. CDR1 and CDR2 from the germline V gene are SGHTA and FQGNSA. The CDR3 DNA follows: TGTGCCAGCAGCCTGGGACAGGCCGGATCACCCCTCCACTTT. It codes for CASSLGQAGSPLHF.

V and J are TRBV24-1 and TRBJ2-4; D call uncertain. With 5 bases removed from V and 3 bases from J, the gap between germline ends came to 13 bases. This CDR3 is built from 15 residues. Germline V gene sequence: CDR1 KGHDR, CDR2 SFDVKD. DNA of the CDR3: TGTGCCACCAGTGGGCCTCCCGGAGACAAAAACATTCAGTACTTC. This sequence encodes CATSGPPGDKNIQYF.